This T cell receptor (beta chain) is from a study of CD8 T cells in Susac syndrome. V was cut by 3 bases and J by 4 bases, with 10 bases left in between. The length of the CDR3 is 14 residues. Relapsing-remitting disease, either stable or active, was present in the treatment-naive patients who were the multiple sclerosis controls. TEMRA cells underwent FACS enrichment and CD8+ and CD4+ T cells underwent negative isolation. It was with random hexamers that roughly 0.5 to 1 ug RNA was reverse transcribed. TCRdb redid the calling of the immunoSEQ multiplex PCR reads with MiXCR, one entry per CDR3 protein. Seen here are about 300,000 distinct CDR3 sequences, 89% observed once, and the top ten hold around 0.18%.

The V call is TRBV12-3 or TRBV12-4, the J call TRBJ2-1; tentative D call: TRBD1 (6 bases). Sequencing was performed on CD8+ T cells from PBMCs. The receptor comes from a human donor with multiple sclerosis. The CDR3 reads CASSFTGQYNEQFF. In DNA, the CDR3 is TGTGCCAGCAGTTTTACCGGACAGTACAATGAGCAGTTCTTC.